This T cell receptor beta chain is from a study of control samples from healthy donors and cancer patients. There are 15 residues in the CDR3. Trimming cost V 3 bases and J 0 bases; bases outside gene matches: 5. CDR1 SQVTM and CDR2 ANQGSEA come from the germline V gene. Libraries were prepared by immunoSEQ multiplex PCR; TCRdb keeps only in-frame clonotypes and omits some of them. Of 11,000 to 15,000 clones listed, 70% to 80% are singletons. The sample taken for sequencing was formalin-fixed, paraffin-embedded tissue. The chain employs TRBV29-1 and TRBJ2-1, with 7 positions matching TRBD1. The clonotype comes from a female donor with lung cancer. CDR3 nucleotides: TGCAGCGTTGAGGTGACAGGGCACTCCTACAATGAGCAGTTCTTC. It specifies CSVEVTGHSYNEQFF.